This T cell receptor beta chain was identified during a study of blood T cells in healthy people across ages. A sample-barcoded 5' primer and a J-beta primer mix were used in a second PCR of about 6 to 12 cycles. TCRdb reprocessed the 5' RACE reads with MiXCR, giving one entry per CDR3 protein. The data show about 540,000 distinct CDR3 sequences, with nearly 25% seen just once and around 10% held by the top ten. V lost 4 bases to trimming and J lost 0 bases, with 7 bases between them. The V gene's germline CDR1 is SGHTA and CDR2 FQGNSA. The length of the CDR3 is 13 residues. Overall study findings and caveats: Diversity was estimated from one million T cells, and these estimates were considered underestimates.

Of note for this clonotype: Its antigen is still unknown.

This sample was also put to use in a study of T cells of mothers and their children.

The rearrangement uses TRBV7-2 and TRBJ2-7, with D perhaps matching TRBD1 or TRBD2 (6 bases each). This receptor was identified in a boy aged 10-17 years in good health. The sample was blood. The CDR3 nucleotides are TGTGCCAGCAGCTGGGGGGCCTCCTACGAGCAGTACTTC. Encoded protein: CASSWGASYEQYF. Full variable domain (outside the CDR3, taken from reference TRBV7-2 and TRBJ2-7): GAGVSQSPSNKVTEKGKDVELRCDPISGHTALYWYRQSLGQGLEFLIYFQGNSAPDKSGLPSDRFSAERTGGSVSTLTIQRTQQEDSAVYLCASSWGASYEQYFGPGTRLTVT.